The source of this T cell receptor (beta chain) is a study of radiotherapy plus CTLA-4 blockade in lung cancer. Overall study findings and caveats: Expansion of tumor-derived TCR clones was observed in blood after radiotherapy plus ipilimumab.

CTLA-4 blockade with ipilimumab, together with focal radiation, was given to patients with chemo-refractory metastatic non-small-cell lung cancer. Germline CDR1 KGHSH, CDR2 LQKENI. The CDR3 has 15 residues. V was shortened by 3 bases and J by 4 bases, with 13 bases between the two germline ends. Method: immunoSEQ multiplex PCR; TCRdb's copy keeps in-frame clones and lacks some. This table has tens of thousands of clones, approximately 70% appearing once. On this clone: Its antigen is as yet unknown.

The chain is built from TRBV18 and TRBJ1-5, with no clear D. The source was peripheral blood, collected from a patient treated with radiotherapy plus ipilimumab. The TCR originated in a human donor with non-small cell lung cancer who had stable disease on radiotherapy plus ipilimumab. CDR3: CASSPLGRRNQPQHF. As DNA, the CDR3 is TGTGCCAGCTCACCGCTGGGCCGACGTAATCAGCCCCAGCATTTT.